This record looks at one T cell receptor (beta chain) sequence and its context. Its antigen is undetermined. The sample originates from a study of early T cells in non-severe SARS-CoV-2 infection. Study context: The sequenced material was bulk RNA from unsorted whole blood, and its chains were unpaired.

This CDR3 has 13 residues. CDR1 and CDR2 (germline): PRHDT, FYEKMQ (reference sequence). The V gene lost 4 bases and the J gene lost 10 bases, with 16 bases spanning the gap. Study-wide points: Lookups in VDJdb leaned toward anti-spike CD8 responses and missed private and CD4 specificities.

In the library, individual cDNA molecules carried attached unique molecular identifiers. TCRdb passed the 5' RACE reads through MiXCR, listing each CDR3 protein once. The data show approximately 41,000 distinct CDR3 sequences, with roughly 4.5% seen just once and around 16% held by the top ten. Sequenced: whole blood. This chain uses TRBV13 with TRBJ1-1; D perhaps matches TRBD1 (6 bases). The sequence was obtained from an adult who was a healthcare worker with PCR-confirmed SARS-CoV-2 infection or an uninfected control (not recorded which). In nucleotides, the CDR3 is TGTGCCAGCAGCTCTTCAGGGGAGGATGGAGCTTTCTTT. It codes for CASSSSGEDGAFF.